This TCR beta chain stems from a study of blood T cell repertoires in COVID-19. Background on the study: Researchers got acute and convalescent COVID-19 samples from the United States, Italy and Spain. PBMCs, B-cell-depleted T cells, or T cells provided the cDNA or gDNA that made up the material.

Authors' processing steps: Using reference gene primer amplification, nucleated cell counts were estimated. This table comes from immunoSEQ multiplex PCR, and its TCRdb copy is limited to in-frame clones, with some not included. The DNA gave D and trimming, while V, J and clone size come from that table. The repertoire holds 85,000 to 100,000 clones, with 90% as singletons. CDR1 is SGHAT, CDR2 FQNNGV, per germline. The CDR3 sequence is 15 residues long. Unmatched junction bases numbered 6, after V lost 5 bases and J lost 4 bases. V gene TRBV11-2 combines with J gene TRBJ2-1; 9 bases are shared with TRBD1. Material for sequencing was peripheral blood. This TCR came from a man in his 60s with acute or convalescent COVID-19. CDR3 loop: CASSLRDRDYNEQFF. As DNA, the CDR3 is TGTGCCAGCAGCCTCCGGGACAGGGATTACAATGAGCAGTTCTTC.